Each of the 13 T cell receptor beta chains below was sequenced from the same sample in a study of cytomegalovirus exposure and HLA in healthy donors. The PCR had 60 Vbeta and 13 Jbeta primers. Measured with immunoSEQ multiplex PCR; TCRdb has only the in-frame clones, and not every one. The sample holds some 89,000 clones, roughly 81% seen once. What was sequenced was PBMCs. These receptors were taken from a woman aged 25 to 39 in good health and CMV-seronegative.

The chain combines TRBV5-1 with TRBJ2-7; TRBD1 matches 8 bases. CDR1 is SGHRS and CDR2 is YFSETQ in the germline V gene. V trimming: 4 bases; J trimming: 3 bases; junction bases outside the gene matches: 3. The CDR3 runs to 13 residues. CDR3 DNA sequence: TGCGCCAGCAGCAAGGGACAGGACTACGAGCAGTACTTC. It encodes CASSKGQDYEQYF.

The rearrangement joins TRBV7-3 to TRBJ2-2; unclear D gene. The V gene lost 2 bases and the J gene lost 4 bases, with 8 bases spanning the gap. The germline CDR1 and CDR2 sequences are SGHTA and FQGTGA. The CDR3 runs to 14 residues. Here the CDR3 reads CASSLLPSTGELFF. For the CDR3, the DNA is TGTGCCAGCAGCTTACTCCCGAGCACCGGGGAGCTGTTTTTT.

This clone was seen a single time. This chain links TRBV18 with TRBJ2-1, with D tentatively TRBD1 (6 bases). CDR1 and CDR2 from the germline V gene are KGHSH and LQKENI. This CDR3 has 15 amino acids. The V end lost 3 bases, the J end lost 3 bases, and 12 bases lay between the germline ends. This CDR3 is CASSPRAGDYNEQFF. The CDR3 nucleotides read TGTGCCAGCTCACCGAGGGCAGGGGACTACAATGAGCAGTTCTTC. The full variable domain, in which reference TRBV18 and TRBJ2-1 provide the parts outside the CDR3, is NAGVMQNPRHLVRRRGQEARLRCSPMKGHSHVYWYRQLPEEGLKFMVYLQKENIIDESGMPKERFSAEFPKEGPSILRIQQVVRGDSAAYFCASSPRAGDYNEQFFGPGTRLTVL.

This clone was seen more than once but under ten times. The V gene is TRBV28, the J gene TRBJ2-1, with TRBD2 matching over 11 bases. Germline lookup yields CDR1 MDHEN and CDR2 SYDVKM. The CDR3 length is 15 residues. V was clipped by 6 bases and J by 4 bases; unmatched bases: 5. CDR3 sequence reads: CASSSGLAAYNEQFF. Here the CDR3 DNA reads TGTGCCAGCAGCTCGGGACTAGCGGCTTACAATGAGCAGTTCTTC.

The CDR3 is CASSPGQPNTEAFF. The CDR3 region has the DNA TGTGCCAGCAGTCCGGGACAGCCAAACACTGAAGCTTTCTTT. The genes are TRBV5-4 and TRBJ1-1; 7 bases align to TRBD1. CDR1 SGHNT and CDR2 YYREEE come from the germline V gene (reference sequence). Trimming at V came to 5 bases and at J to 2 bases, leaving 6 bases not matched to a gene. The CDR3 has 14 amino acids.

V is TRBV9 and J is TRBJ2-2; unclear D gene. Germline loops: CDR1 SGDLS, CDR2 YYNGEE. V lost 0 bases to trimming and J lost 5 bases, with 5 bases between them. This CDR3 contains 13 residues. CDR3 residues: CASSVGHTGELFF. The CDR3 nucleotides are TGTGCCAGCAGCGTAGGTCATACCGGGGAGCTGTTTTTT.

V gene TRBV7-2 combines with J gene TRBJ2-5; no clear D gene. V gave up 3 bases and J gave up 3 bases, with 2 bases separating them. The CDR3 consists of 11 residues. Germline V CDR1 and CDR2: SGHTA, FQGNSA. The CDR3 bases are TGTGCCAGCAGCTTTAAAGAGACCCAGTACTTC. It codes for CASSFKETQYF.

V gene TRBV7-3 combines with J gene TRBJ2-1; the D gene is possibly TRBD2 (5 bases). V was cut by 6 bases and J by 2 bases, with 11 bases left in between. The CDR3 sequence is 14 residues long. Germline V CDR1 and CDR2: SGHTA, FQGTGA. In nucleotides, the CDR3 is TGTGCCAGCAGTCGTACCGGGGCCTACAATGAGCAGTTCTTC. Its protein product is CASSRTGAYNEQFF.

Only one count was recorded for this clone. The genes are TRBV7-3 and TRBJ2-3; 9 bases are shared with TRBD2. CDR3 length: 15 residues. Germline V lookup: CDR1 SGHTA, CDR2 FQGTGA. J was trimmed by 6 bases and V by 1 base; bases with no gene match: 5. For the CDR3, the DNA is TGTGCCAGCAGCTTAAGCCTAGCGGGGTGGGATACGCAGTATTTT. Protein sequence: CASSLSLAGWDTQYF.

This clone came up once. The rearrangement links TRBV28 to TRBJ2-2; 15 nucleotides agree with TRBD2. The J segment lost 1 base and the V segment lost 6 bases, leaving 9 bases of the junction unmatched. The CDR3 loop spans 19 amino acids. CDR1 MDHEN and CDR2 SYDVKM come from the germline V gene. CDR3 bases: TGTGCCAGCAGCCCCCGGAGGGGACTAGCGGGAGGGAACACCGGGGAGCTGTTTTTT. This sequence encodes CASSPRRGLAGGNTGELFF.

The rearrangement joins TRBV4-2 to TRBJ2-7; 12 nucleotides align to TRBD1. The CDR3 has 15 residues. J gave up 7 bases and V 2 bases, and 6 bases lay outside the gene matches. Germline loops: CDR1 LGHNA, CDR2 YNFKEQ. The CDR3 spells CASSQPGQGAYEQYF. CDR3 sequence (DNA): TGTGCCAGCAGCCAACCGGGACAGGGGGCATATGAGCAGTACTTC.

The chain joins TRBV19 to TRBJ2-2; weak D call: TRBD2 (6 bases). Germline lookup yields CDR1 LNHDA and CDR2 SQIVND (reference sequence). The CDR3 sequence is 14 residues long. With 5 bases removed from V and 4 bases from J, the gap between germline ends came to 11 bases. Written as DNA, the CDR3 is TGTGCCAGTAGTCCCGGGACTTCCACCGGGGAGCTGTTTTTT. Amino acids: CASSPGTSTGELFF. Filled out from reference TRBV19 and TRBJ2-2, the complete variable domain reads DGGITQSPKYLFRKEGQNVTLSCEQNLNHDAMYWYRQDPGQGLRLIYYSQIVNDFQKGDIAEGYSVSREKKESFPLTVTSAQKNPTAFYLCASSPGTSTGELFFGEGSRLTVL.

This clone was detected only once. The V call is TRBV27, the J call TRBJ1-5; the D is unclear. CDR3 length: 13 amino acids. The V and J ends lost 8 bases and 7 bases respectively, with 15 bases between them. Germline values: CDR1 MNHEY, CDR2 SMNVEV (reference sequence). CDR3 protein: CASRWSSTQPQHF. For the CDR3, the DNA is TGTGCCAGCCGATGGAGTTCAACCCAGCCCCAGCATTTT.